Detailed here is one T cell receptor beta chain. Its antigen specificity is not known. No clone much larger than this one lies a single base away; base qualities are absent. This sample was taken from a study of CD8 T cells in Susac syndrome (dated by TCRdb to between 2018 and 2021). Study-wide context: The study used repertoire sequencing to test whether antigen drove CD8+ T cell activation and differentiation in Susac syndrome. The clonality of the CD8+ T cell repertoire was compared across 12 healthy donors, roughly 14 Susac syndrome patients and around 16 multiple sclerosis patients.

Peripheral blood CD8+ and CD4+ T cells from healthy donors, Susac syndrome patients and multiple sclerosis patients were profiled using high-throughput TCR beta sequencing. Treatment-naive patients with stable or active relapsing-remitting disease fulfilling revised McDonald criteria were used as multiple sclerosis controls. Bulk CD8+ and CD4+ T cells were purified by magnetic negative isolation, whereas CD8+ TEMRA cells were enriched by FACS. Blood was collected in EDTA tubes and processed within 24 hours, with PBMCs isolated through density gradient centrifugation. PBMCs intended for TCR sequencing were frozen in liquid nitrogen and were later thawed in a 37 degrees C water bath. A purity of at least 90% was achieved for sorted or isolated CD4+, CD8+ and CD8+ TEMRA cells. What the authors observed across the whole study: The number of individuals in the TCR sequencing and HLA analysis was recognized as being relatively small.

Reading from cysteine to phenylalanine, the CDR3 counts 15 amino acids. CDR3 DNA only is kept here, 45 bases in frame from base 1. In the germline V gene (reference sequence), CDR1 corresponds to LNHNV and CDR2 to YYDKDF. A distance of 14 bases separates the germline ends of V and J, which lose 0 bases and 6 bases respectively. RNA was extracted with the RNeasy kit and 0.5 to 1 ug was reverse transcribed using random hexamers. TCR beta CDR3 regions were amplified with the immunoSEQ multiplex PCR assay covering 54 Vbeta and 13 Jbeta segments. PCR amplification bias was corrected by using a synthetic template baseline for primer optimization and computational correction. The original pipeline was this. Reads were annotated to V, D and J genes according to IMGT and were analyzed with immunoSEQ Analyzer, with only productive sequences retained. Clonality was calculated as one minus the Shannon entropy normalized by log2 of the number of productive unique sequences. Public and private clones were assessed among the 100 most prevalent clones of each patient and control. A clone was defined as Susac-specific if it was absent from the healthy and MS cohorts, from over 1,000 published viral clones and from other ImmuneACCESS disease sequences. The raw public data were reprocessed by TCRdb itself: fastp quality trimming at Q25, MiXCR clonotype calling, in-frame beta chains only. Entries that share a CDR3 protein sequence are merged under the most common genes and DNA. Clone size and V and J calls follow TCRdb, not the original study. This sample has tens of thousands of distinct CDR3 sequences in its table, and 85% to 95% of those were observed once. Of the sample, 0.4% to 0.65% falls within the top ten clones.

The receptor was derived from a human donor with multiple sclerosis. Source material: CD8+ T cells from PBMCs. The chain couples TRBV15 to TRBJ1-1; the D region possibly corresponds to TRBD1 (6 bases align). The nucleotide sequence is given as TGTGCCACCAGCAGAGAGGCAGGGACATATTCTGAAGCTTTCTTT. It translates to CATSREAGTYSEAFF.